This TCR beta chain appears in the sequencing data of a study of chemoradiotherapy in HPV16-positive cancers. Assay: immunoSEQ multiplex PCR; the TCRdb copy retains only in-frame clones and omits some. The sample records 30,000 or so clones, 80% to 90% being singletons. Trimming pared 6 bases from V and 1 base from J, leaving 10 bases between. Germline-derived CDR1 and CDR2 are KGHSH and LQKENI. This CDR3 contains 13 residues. This receptor was obtained from a human donor with HPV-associated anogenital cancer. The gene calls are TRBV18 and TRBJ2-7; D is uncertain. The sequencing here drew on blood, taken from a patient who underwent chemoradiotherapy. CDR3 in amino acids: CASSPRPSYEQYF. The CDR3 coding sequence is TGTGCCAGCTCCCCGAGACCTTCCTACGAGCAGTACTTC. The full variable domain, in which reference TRBV18 and TRBJ2-7 provide the parts outside the CDR3, is NAGVMQNPRHLVRRRGQEARLRCSPMKGHSHVYWYRQLPEEGLKFMVYLQKENIIDESGMPKERFSAEFPKEGPSILRIQQVVRGDSAAYFCASSPRPSYEQYFGPGTRLTVT.